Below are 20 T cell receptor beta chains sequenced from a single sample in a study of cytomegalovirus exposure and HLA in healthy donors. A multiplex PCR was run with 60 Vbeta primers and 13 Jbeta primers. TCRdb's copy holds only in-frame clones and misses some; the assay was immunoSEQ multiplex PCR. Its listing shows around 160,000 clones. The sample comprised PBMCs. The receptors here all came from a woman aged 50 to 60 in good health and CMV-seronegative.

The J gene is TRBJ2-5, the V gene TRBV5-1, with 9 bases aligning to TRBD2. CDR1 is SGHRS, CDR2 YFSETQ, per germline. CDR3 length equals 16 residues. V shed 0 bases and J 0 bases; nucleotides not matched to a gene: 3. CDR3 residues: CASSLVLAGYQETQYF. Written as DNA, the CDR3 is TGCGCCAGCAGCTTGGTGCTAGCGGGGTACCAAGAGACCCAGTACTTC.

The CDR3 region is CASSVLAGAYEQYF. CDR3 sequence (DNA): TGTGCCAGCAGTGTACTAGCGGGGGCATACGAGCAGTACTTC. The genes are TRBV27 and TRBJ2-7; 11 bases are shared with TRBD2. V shed 5 bases and J 4 bases; nucleotides not matched to a gene: 4. The CDR3 extends over 14 amino acids. Looked up from germline, CDR1 is MNHEY and CDR2 is SMNVEV (reference sequence).

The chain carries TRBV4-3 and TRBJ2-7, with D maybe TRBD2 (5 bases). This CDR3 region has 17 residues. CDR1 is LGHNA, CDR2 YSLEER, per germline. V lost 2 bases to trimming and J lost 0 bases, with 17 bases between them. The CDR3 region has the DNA TGCGCCAGCAGCCAAAACACTGATAGGCGGGTCTCCTACGAGCAGTACTTC. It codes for CASSQNTDRRVSYEQYF.

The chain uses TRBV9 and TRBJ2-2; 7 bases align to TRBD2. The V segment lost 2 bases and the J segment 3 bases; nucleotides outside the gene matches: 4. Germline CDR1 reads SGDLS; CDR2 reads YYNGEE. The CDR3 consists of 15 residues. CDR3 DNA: TGTGCCAGCAGCGTTGTAGGGAGGGACACCGGGGAGCTGTTTTTT. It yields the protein CASSVVGRDTGELFF.

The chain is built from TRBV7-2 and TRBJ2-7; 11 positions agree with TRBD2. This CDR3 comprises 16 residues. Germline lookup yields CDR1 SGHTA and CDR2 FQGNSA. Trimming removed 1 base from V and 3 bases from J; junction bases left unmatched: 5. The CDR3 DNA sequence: TGTGCCAGCAGCTTAGTACCCGGGACTAGCGGCTACGAGCAGTACTTC. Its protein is CASSLVPGTSGYEQYF.

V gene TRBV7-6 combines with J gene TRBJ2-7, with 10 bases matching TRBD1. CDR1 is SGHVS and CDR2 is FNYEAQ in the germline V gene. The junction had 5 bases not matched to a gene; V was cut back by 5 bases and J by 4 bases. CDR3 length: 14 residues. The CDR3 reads CASSRGGQGYEQYF. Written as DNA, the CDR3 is TGTGCCAGCAGCCGGGGGGGACAGGGGTACGAGCAGTACTTC.

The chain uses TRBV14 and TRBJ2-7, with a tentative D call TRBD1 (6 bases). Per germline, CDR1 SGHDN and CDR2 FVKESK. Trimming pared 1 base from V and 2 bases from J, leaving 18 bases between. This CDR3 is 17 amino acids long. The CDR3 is CASSQGVDSRSPYEQYF. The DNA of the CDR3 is TGTGCCAGCAGCCAAGGAGTGGACAGTAGGAGCCCCTACGAGCAGTACTTC. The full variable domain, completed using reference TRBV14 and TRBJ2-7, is EAGVTQFPSHSVIEKGQTVTLRCDPISGHDNLYWYRRVMGKEIKFLLHFVKESKQDESGMPNNRFLAERTGGTYSTLKVQPAELEDSGVYFCASSQGVDSRSPYEQYFGPGTRLTVT.

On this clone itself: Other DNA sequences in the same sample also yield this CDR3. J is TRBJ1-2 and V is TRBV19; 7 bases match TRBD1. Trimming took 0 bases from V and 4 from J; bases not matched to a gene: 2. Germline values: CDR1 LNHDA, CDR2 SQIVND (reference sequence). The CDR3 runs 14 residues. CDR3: CASSIDRDSYGYTF. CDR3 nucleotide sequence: TGTGCCAGTAGTATAGACCGGGACAGCTATGGCTACACCTTC.

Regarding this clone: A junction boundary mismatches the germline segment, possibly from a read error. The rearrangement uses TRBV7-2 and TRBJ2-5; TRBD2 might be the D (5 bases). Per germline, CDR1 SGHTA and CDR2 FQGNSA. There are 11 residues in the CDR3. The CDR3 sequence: CASSLERRWNF. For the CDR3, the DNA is TGTGCCAGCAGCTTAGAGCGGCGGTGGAACTTC.

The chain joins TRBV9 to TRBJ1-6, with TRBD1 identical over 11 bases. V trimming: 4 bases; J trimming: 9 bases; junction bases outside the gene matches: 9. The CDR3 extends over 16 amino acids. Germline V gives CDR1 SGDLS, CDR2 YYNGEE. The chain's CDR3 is CASSKGQGGTISPLHF. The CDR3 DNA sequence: TGTGCCAGCAGCAAGGGACAGGGGGGCACAATTTCACCCCTCCACTTT.

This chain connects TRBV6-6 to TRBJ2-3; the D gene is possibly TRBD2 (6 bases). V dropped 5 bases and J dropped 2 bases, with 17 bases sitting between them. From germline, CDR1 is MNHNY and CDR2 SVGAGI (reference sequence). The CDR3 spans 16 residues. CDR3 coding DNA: TGTGCCAGCAGTGGGATTGTGGGGGGTTACACAGATACGCAGTATTTT. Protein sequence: CASSGIVGGYTDTQYF.

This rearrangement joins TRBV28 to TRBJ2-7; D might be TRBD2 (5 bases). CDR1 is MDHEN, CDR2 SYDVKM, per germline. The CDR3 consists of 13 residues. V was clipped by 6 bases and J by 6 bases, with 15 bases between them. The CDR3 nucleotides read TGTGCCAGCAGGGGGAGTCCCCCTGGCGAGCAGTACTTC. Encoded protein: CASRGSPPGEQYF.

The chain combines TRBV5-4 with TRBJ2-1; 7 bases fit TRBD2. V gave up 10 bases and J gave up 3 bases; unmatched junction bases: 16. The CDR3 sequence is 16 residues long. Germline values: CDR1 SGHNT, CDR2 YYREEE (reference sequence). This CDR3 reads CAFLEGRERGYNEQFF. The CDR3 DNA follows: TGTGCCTTCCTTGAAGGGCGGGAGAGGGGCTACAATGAGCAGTTCTTC.

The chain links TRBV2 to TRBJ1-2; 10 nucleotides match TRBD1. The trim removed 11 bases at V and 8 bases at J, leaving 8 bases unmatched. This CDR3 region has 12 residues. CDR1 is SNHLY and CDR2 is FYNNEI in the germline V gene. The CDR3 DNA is TGTGCCCCCAGGACAGGGGGGGGAGGCTACACCTTC. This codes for CAPRTGGGGYTF. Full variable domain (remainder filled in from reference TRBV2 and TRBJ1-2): EPEVTQTPSHQVTQMGQEVILRCVPISNHLYFYWYRQILGQKVEFLVSFYNNEISEKSEIFDDQFSVERPDGSNFTLKIRSTKLEDSAMYFCAPRTGGGGYTFGSGTRLTVV.

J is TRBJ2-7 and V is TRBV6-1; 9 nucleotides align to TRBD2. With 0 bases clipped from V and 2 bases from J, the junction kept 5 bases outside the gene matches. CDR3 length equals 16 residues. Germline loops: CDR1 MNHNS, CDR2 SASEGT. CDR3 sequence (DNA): TGTGCCAGCAGTGAAGCGCTTGGCGGGGGGGCCTACGAGCAGTACTTC. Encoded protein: CASSEALGGGAYEQYF.

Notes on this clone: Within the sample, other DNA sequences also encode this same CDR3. CDR3 amino acids: CASSLGRHNEQFF. The CDR3 DNA is TGTGCCAGCAGTTTGGGCAGGCACAATGAGCAGTTCTTC. The gene calls are TRBV27 and TRBJ2-1; D ambiguous. The CDR3 totals 13 residues. Trimming pared 3 bases from V and 5 bases from J, leaving 8 bases between. In germline, CDR1 is MNHEY, CDR2 SMNVEV (reference sequence).

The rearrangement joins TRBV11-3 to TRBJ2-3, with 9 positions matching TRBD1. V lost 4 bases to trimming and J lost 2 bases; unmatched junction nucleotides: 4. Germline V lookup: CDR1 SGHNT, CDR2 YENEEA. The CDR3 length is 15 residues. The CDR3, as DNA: TGTGCCAGCAGCTCCCGGACAGGGGACACAGATACGCAGTATTTT. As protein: CASSSRTGDTDTQYF.

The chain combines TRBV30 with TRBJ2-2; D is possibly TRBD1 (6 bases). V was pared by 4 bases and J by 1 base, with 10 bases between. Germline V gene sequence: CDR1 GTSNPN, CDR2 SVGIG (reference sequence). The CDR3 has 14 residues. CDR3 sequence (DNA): TGTGCCTGGAATCGCAGGGGGAACACCGGGGAGCTGTTTTTT. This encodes CAWNRRGNTGELFF.

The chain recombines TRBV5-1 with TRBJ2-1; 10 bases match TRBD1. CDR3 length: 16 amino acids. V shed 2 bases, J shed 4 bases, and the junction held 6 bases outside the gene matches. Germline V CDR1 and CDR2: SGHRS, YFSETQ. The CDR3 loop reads CASSFFGTGAYNEQFF. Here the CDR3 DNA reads TGCGCCAGCAGCTTTTTCGGGACAGGGGCGTACAATGAGCAGTTCTTC.

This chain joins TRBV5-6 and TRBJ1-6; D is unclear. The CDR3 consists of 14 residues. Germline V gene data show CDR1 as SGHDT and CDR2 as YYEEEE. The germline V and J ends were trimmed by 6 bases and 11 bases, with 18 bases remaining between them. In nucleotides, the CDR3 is TGTGCCAGCACCAAAACGGGATCCCGTCCACCCCTCCACTTT. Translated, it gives CASTKTGSRPPLHF.